The 14 T cell receptor beta chains in this list originate from one sample, sequenced in a study of regulatory T cells in long-lasting Graves disease. Time point given: newly diagnosed GD, antithyroid drugs for less than 3 months. PBMC-derived RNA was used for the TCR library. Arm-PCR of CDR3 regions with iRepertoire HTBI primers generated TCR beta libraries. TCRdb re-analysed the multiplex PCR reads in MiXCR, keeping a single row per CDR3 protein. The sample lists some 220,000 distinct CDR3 sequences; approximately 18% were seen once. The sample was also reused in another study, on T cells in Graves' hyperthyroidism and ophthalmopathy.

Material: peripheral blood mononuclear cells (PBMCs), obtained at new diagnosis, from a patient treated with antithyroid drugs. The receptors were sampled from a woman younger than 45 with Graves disease.

This clonotype was detected once. The chain uses TRBV5-4 and TRBJ1-1; TRBD1 is a possible D gene (5 bases). Trimming left V 4 bases short and J 5 bases short, with 18 bases between. The CDR3 runs 15 residues. Germline assignment: CDR1 SGHNT and CDR2 YYREEE (reference sequence). The CDR3 nucleotides are TGTGCCAGCAGCAATTTAAGGGACCGGTGGACTGAAGCTTTCTTT. Its translation: CASSNLRDRWTEAFF.

This clonotype has ten or more counts. The chain has TRBV7-3 and TRBJ2-3; 9 bases agree with TRBD2. V shed 6 bases, J shed 2 bases, and the junction held 3 bases outside the gene matches. The CDR3 has 14 residues. Looked up from germline, CDR1 is SGHTA and CDR2 is FQGTGA. The CDR3 loop is CASSLAGPTDTQYF. The CDR3 DNA sequence: TGTGCCAGCAGTCTAGCGGGGCCCACAGATACGCAGTATTTT.

The chain couples TRBV12-3 or TRBV12-4 to TRBJ2-1; a weak D match, TRBD2 (6 bases). CDR3 length: 14 amino acids. V dropped 5 bases and J dropped 0 bases, with 8 bases sitting between them. CDR3 coding DNA: TGTGCCAGCAGTGTCGGGGGCTCCTACAATGAGCAGTTCTTC. Its translation: CASSVGGSYNEQFF.

The count of this clonotype is one. This rearrangement joins TRBV12-3 or TRBV12-4 to TRBJ2-3; 8 nucleotides line up with TRBD1. J gave up 0 bases and V 1 base, and 3 bases lay outside the gene matches. The CDR3 runs 16 residues. The CDR3 sequence: CASSLGGQGSTDTQYF. The CDR3 bases are TGTGCCAGCAGTTTAGGCGGACAGGGCAGCACAGATACGCAGTATTTT.

This clonotype was counted between two and nine times. The chain joins TRBV4-1 to TRBJ2-6; 9 bases match TRBD1. There are 18 residues in the CDR3. Germline loops: CDR1 MGHRA, CDR2 YSYEKL. J lost 7 bases, V lost 4 bases, and 14 bases had no gene match. The CDR3 reads CASSRDRGIVGGANVLTF. DNA of the CDR3: TGCGCCAGCAGCCGAGACAGGGGGATAGTCGGGGGAGCCAACGTCCTGACTTTC.

The CDR3: CASSRLGGGYSYNEQFF. The CDR3 DNA is TGTGCCAGCAGCAGGTTGGGAGGCGGGTACTCCTACAATGAGCAGTTCTTC. The chain links TRBV28 to TRBJ2-1, with a tentative D call TRBD2 (6 bases). CDR1 and CDR2 from the germline V gene are MDHEN and SYDVKM. Trimming removed 6 bases from V and 0 bases from J, with 18 bases in between. The length of the CDR3 is 17 residues.

The chain links TRBV12-3 or TRBV12-4 to TRBJ1-2; D is unclear. Trimming removed 5 bases at V and 8 bases at J, with 15 bases between. This CDR3 region has 13 residues. CDR3 region: CASSIQPSGGYTF. The CDR3 DNA reads as TGTGCCAGCAGTATTCAGCCCAGTGGGGGCTACACCTTC.

This clonotype was recorded at least ten times. The chain employs TRBV7-8 and TRBJ2-1; TRBD2 matches at 13 bases. J was trimmed by 3 bases and V by 2 bases; bases with no gene match: 13. This CDR3 is built from 20 residues. Germline-derived CDR1 and CDR2 are SGHVS and FQNEAQ. Here the CDR3 reads CASSLSGLAGAPNNYNEQFF. In DNA form, the CDR3 reads TGTGCCAGCAGCTTATCAGGACTAGCGGGAGCACCGAACAACTACAATGAGCAGTTCTTC.

The table lists this clonotype with many counts. The V and J genes are TRBV24-1 and TRBJ2-7; maybe TRBD1 (6 bases). This CDR3 has 13 residues. From germline, CDR1 is KGHDR and CDR2 SFDVKD. Between the trimmed V and J ends, which lost 7 bases and 0 bases, there was a span of 9 bases. This CDR3 is CATRGHRSYEQYF. In DNA form, the CDR3 reads TGTGCCACCAGGGGACACCGCTCCTACGAGCAGTACTTC.

This clonotype was recorded many times. This chain connects TRBV19 to TRBJ2-7; D uncertain. CDR1 and CDR2 from the germline V gene are LNHDA and SQIVND (reference sequence). The CDR3 is made up of 14 amino acids. Trimming took off 6 bases at V and 0 bases at J, with 12 bases between the two ends. This CDR3 is CASRRTLSSYEQYF. The CDR3 coding sequence is TGTGCCAGTAGACGGACGTTAAGCTCCTACGAGCAGTACTTC.

This clonotype came up many times. The V gene is TRBV7-9, the J gene TRBJ1-1; a weak D match, TRBD1 (5 bases). The CDR3 runs 14 residues. Trimming stripped 5 bases from V and 1 base from J, with 11 bases between. Germline V gene lookup returns CDR1 SEHNR and CDR2 FQNEAQ (reference sequence). This CDR3 reads CASSRSGANTEAFF. CDR3 DNA: TGTGCCAGCAGCCGTTCCGGGGCGAACACTGAAGCTTTCTTT.

This clonotype was detected ten times or more. This chain connects TRBV5-1 to TRBJ1-2; 9 bases are a match to TRBD1. Germline V lookup: CDR1 SGHRS, CDR2 YFSETQ. The V gene end was trimmed by 3 bases and the J gene end by 6 bases; junction bases not matched to a gene: 6. This CDR3 spans 14 amino acids. CDR3 amino acids: CASSWDRVNHGYTF. The CDR3 DNA sequence: TGCGCCAGCAGCTGGGACAGGGTTAATCATGGCTACACCTTC. The variable domain in full, completed from reference TRBV5-1 and TRBJ1-2, reads KAGVTQTPRYLIKTRGQQVTLSCSPISGHRSVSWYQQTPGQGLQFLFEYFSETQRNKGNFPGRFSGRQFSNSRSEMNVSTLELGDSALYLCASSWDRVNHGYTFGSGTRLTVV.

This clonotype was observed at least ten times. J is TRBJ2-3 and V is TRBV19; D is perhaps TRBD2 (6 bases). CDR1 is LNHDA, CDR2 SQIVND, per germline (reference sequence). The V end lost 4 bases, the J end lost 5 bases, and 13 bases lay between the germline ends. This CDR3 region has 14 residues. The CDR3 DNA follows: TGTGCCAGTAGTACGGGAGTAACGGGAGATACGCAGTATTTT. It codes for CASSTGVTGDTQYF.

This clonotype was observed at least ten times. In nucleotides, the CDR3 is TGTGCCAGCAGCCAAGACGGAGCGGGCCTGTTCGCGAACACCGGGGAGCTGTTTTTT. Its translation: CASSQDGAGLFANTGELFF. The chain combines TRBV4-2 with TRBJ2-2; D may be TRBD2 (6 bases). The V gene lost 0 bases and the J gene lost 0 bases, with 17 bases spanning the gap. In germline, CDR1 is LGHNA, CDR2 YNFKEQ. The CDR3 has 19 amino acids.